This TCR beta chain was identified in a study of T cells in Graves' hyperthyroidism and ophthalmopathy. Amplified regions were TCR beta CDR3 sequences from RNA transcripts. An initial round of RT-PCR targeting the TCR CDR3 relied on the HTBI primer set. A single record per CDR3 protein comes from TCRdb applying MiXCR to the multiplex PCR reads. The top ten clones hold approximately 15% of a sample with about 530,000 distinct CDR3 sequences, 15% to 20% of them seen once. This clonotype was counted many times. This CDR3 region has 13 residues. The V and J ends lost 2 bases and 4 bases, in that order; junction bases with no gene match: 4. Germline loops: CDR1 GTSNPN, CDR2 SVGIG (reference sequence).

The sequence was obtained from a woman younger than 35 with Graves' ophthalmopathy. V is TRBV30 and J is TRBJ2-7; TRBD1 agrees at 8 bases. Sequencing was carried out using blood. The CDR3, as DNA: TGTGCCTGGAGTAACAGGGGGGTATACGAGCAGTACTTC. Its protein product is CAWSNRGVYEQYF.